Following are 18 T cell receptor beta chains from one sample sequenced in a study of graft-versus-host responses after intestinal transplantation. Method: immunoSEQ multiplex PCR; TCRdb's copy keeps in-frame clones and lacks some. The sample shows around 25,000 clones, over 80% of them seen only once. This specimen consisted of PBMCs, obtained 28 days after intestinal transplant. These receptors all come from a human patient who received an intestinal transplant, so some T cells may come from the graft donor.

V gene TRBV11-2 combines with J gene TRBJ1-1; unclear D gene. The CDR3 covers 13 residues. Trimming pared 5 bases from V and 1 base from J, leaving 8 bases between. Germline values: CDR1 SGHAT, CDR2 FQNNGV. CDR3 amino acids: CASSPWENTEAFF. Here the CDR3 DNA reads TGTGCCAGCAGCCCATGGGAGAACACTGAAGCTTTCTTT.

The chain joins TRBV30 to TRBJ2-1; D call uncertain. CDR1 and CDR2 (germline): GTSNPN, SVGIG (reference sequence). This CDR3 is built from 13 residues. The V and J ends lost 0 bases and 5 bases respectively, with 8 bases between them. CDR3 sequence: CAWSVDLNNEQFF. CDR3 bases: TGTGCCTGGAGTGTCGACCTTAACAATGAGCAGTTCTTC.

This sequence joins TRBV7-9 and TRBJ1-1; D unresolved. In germline, CDR1 is SEHNR, CDR2 FQNEAQ (reference sequence). The CDR3 runs 14 residues. Trimming removed 1 base at V and 2 bases at J, with 8 bases between. The CDR3 coding sequence is TGTGCCAGCAGCTTAGGGCACTTAAACACTGAAGCTTTCTTT. Protein: CASSLGHLNTEAFF. Full variable domain (rest looked up from reference TRBV7-9 and TRBJ1-1): DTGVSQNPRHKITKRGQNVTFRCDPISEHNRLYWYRQTLGQGPEFLTYFQNEAQLEKSRLLSDRFSAERPKGSFSTLEIQRTEQGDSAMYLCASSLGHLNTEAFFGQGTRLTVV.

This chain connects TRBV5-4 to TRBJ2-1; the match to TRBD2 covers 7 bases. The CDR3 length is 10 residues. Germline lookup yields CDR1 SGHNT and CDR2 YYREEE (reference sequence). The V gene end was trimmed by 3 bases and the J gene end by 12 bases; junction bases not matched to a gene: 0. The CDR3 sequence: CASSWGGQFF. The CDR3 DNA reads as TGTGCCAGCAGCTGGGGGGGGCAGTTCTTC.

The rearrangement joins TRBV9 to TRBJ2-2; 14 bases are a match to TRBD2. The CDR3 consists of 19 residues. Germline V gene data show CDR1 as SGDLS and CDR2 as YYNGEE. V was clipped by 0 bases and J by 3 bases; unmatched bases: 7. As DNA, the CDR3 is TGTGCCAGCAGCGTAGTAGGACTAGCGGGGGGCTCGTACACCGGGGAGCTGTTTTTT. This gives the protein CASSVVGLAGGSYTGELFF. Complete variable domain (other parts from reference TRBV9 and TRBJ2-2): DSGVTQTPKHLITATGQRVTLRCSPRSGDLSVYWYQQSLDQGLQFLIQYYNGEERAKGNILERFSAQQFPDLHSELNLSSLELGDSALYFCASSVVGLAGGSYTGELFFGEGSRLTVL.

V and J are TRBV2 and TRBJ2-1, with 8 positions matching TRBD2. Germline trimming cut 1 base from V and 3 bases from J; bases unmatched to any gene: 8. The CDR3 is made up of 17 amino acids. From germline, CDR1 is SNHLY and CDR2 FYNNEI. CDR3 in amino acids: CASSEENWRGVYNEQFF. The CDR3 DNA reads as TGTGCCAGCAGTGAAGAGAATTGGCGGGGGGTCTACAATGAGCAGTTCTTC.

The V call is TRBV7-8, the J call TRBJ2-3; D might be TRBD2 (6 bases). Germline V gene lookup returns CDR1 SGHVS and CDR2 FQNEAQ. This CDR3 contains 15 residues. V gave up 6 bases and J gave up 1 base, with 14 bases separating them. In DNA form, the CDR3 reads TGTGCCAGCAGTTCCTTGGGGACTCGCACAGATACGCAGTATTTT. Its protein product is CASSSLGTRTDTQYF.

The gene calls are TRBV2 and TRBJ2-7; D is unclear. The CDR3 sequence is 13 residues long. Germline CDR1 SNHLY, CDR2 FYNNEI. With 8 bases removed from V and 0 bases from J, the gap between germline ends came to 11 bases. DNA of the CDR3: TGTGCCAGCGGGCACCTGCCCTCCTACGAGCAGTACTTC. This codes for CASGHLPSYEQYF.

Concerning this clone: Other DNA sequences in this sample translate to the same CDR3. The chain carries TRBV27 and TRBJ2-3; perhaps TRBD2 as D (10 bases). This CDR3 has 20 residues. The V and J ends lost 6 bases and 3 bases respectively, with 31 bases between them. CDR1 and CDR2 from the germline V gene are MNHEY and SMNVEV (reference sequence). In DNA form, the CDR3 reads TGTGCCAGCAGCGACAGGGGGGGTCAGCGGGAGGGTGGGAGTACAGATACGCAGTATTTT. This encodes CASSDRGGQREGGSTDTQYF.

This sequence joins TRBV19 and TRBJ1-2; TRBD1 is a possible D gene (5 bases). V was clipped by 5 bases and J by 4 bases, with 17 bases between them. This CDR3 contains 15 residues. Germline CDR1 and CDR2: LNHDA and SQIVND (reference sequence). This CDR3 reads CASSLGLPSGYGYTF. The CDR3 coding sequence is TGTGCCAGTAGTCTGGGACTCCCATCCGGCTATGGCTACACCTTC.

This chain links TRBV30 with TRBJ2-3, with 10 bases lining up with TRBD2. The V segment lost 4 bases and the J segment 0 bases; nucleotides outside the gene matches: 13. The CDR3 extends over 18 amino acids. The germline V gene encodes CDR1 GTSNPN and CDR2 SVGIG (reference sequence). The CDR3 nucleotides read TGTGCCTGGATGTCTAGCGGGAGTTCCCACTTTAGCACAGATACGCAGTATTTT. Its protein product is CAWMSSGSSHFSTDTQYF.

The V call is TRBV7-9, the J call TRBJ2-1; D possibly corresponds to TRBD1 (6 bases). Germline CDR1 is SEHNR and CDR2 is FQNEAQ (reference sequence). CDR3 length: 13 amino acids. Between the trimmed V and J ends, which lost 2 bases and 10 bases, there was a span of 12 bases. CDR3 DNA sequence: TGTGCCAGCAGCTTATTGTCCGGGACAGAGCAGTTCTTC. It encodes CASSLLSGTEQFF.

The rearrangement uses TRBV2 and TRBJ2-3; 8 nucleotides agree with TRBD1. The J segment lost 1 base and the V segment lost 4 bases, leaving 1 base of the junction unmatched. The germline CDR1 and CDR2 sequences are SNHLY and FYNNEI. The CDR3 totals 14 residues. The CDR3 DNA sequence: TGTGCCAGCAGTGTGACAGGGGGCACAGATACGCAGTATTTT. Its protein product is CASSVTGGTDTQYF.

The CDR3 protein is CASSFGLAGATDTQYF. The CDR3 DNA reads as TGTGCCAGCAGCTTCGGACTAGCGGGGGCCACAGATACGCAGTATTTT. The chain employs TRBV7-3 and TRBJ2-3; 13 bases agree with TRBD2. Losses at the gene ends were 3 bases for V and 2 bases for J; bases not matched to a gene: 2. From germline, CDR1 is SGHTA and CDR2 FQGTGA. The CDR3 is 16 amino acids.

There are a few counts of this clone. The rearrangement joins TRBV4-2 to TRBJ1-2, with D perhaps matching TRBD1 (5 bases). The CDR3 length is 14 residues. V gave up 0 bases and J gave up 2 bases, with 7 bases separating them. Germline CDR1 reads LGHNA; CDR2 reads YNFKEQ. In DNA form, the CDR3 reads TGTGCCAGCAGCCAAGAGGAGGGGAACTATGGCTACACCTTC. It encodes CASSQEEGNYGYTF.

The chain is built from TRBV30 and TRBJ1-3; D is possibly TRBD1 (6 bases). Germline CDR1 reads GTSNPN; CDR2 reads SVGIG (reference sequence). The CDR3 has 13 residues. The V end lost 3 bases, the J end lost 0 bases, and 6 bases lay between the germline ends. The CDR3 here is CAWRGHSGNTIYF. In nucleotides, the CDR3 is TGTGCCTGGAGGGGACACTCTGGAAACACCATATATTTT.

The gene calls are TRBV5-4 and TRBJ2-3, with 7 bases aligning to TRBD2. In germline, CDR1 is SGHNT, CDR2 YYREEE (reference sequence). The V gene end was trimmed by 2 bases and the J gene end by 6 bases; junction bases not matched to a gene: 6. The CDR3 extends over 14 amino acids. The CDR3 coding sequence is TGTGCCAGCAGCTTACGGACTAGAAGCGATACGCAGTATTTT. It yields the protein CASSLRTRSDTQYF.

The rearrangement uses TRBV5-4 and TRBJ1-1, with D perhaps matching TRBD1 (6 bases). The V gene's germline CDR1 is SGHNT and CDR2 YYREEE (reference sequence). The CDR3 is 14 amino acids. Trimming took off 0 bases at V and 1 base at J, with 7 bases between the two ends. DNA for the CDR3: TGTGCCAGCAGCTTGGTACAGGGGAACACTGAAGCTTTCTTT. The encoded protein is CASSLVQGNTEAFF.